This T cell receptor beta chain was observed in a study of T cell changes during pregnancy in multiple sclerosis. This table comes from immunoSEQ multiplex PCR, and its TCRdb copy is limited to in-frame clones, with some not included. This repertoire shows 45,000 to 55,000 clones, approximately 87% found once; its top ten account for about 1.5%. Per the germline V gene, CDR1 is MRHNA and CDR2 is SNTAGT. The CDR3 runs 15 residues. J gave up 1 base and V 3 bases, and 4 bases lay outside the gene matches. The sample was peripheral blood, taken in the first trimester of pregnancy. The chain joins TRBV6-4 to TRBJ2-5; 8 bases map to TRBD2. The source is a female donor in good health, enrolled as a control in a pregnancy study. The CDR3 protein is CASSEGSGGQETQYF. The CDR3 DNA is TGTGCCAGCAGTGAAGGAAGCGGGGGCCAAGAGACCCAGTACTTC.